This T cell receptor (beta chain) was recorded in a study of Ad26.COV2.S vaccination and SARS-CoV-2 variants (dated by TCRdb to the early 2020s). Some background on the complete study: Vaccine-arm donors were drawn from COV1001, a multicentre, randomized, double-blind, placebo-controlled phase I-IIa trial of Ad26.COV2.S in healthy adults. A total of around 32 samples were included in the TCR-sequenced set, comprising around 19 Ad26.COV2.S vaccine recipients, 5 placebo recipients and 8 SARS-CoV-2 convalescent individuals. Investigators did not know the trial group allocation while performing experiments and assessing outcomes. Ad26.COV2.S was administered intramuscularly at 5 x 10^10 or 1 x 10^11 viral particles, either as a single shot or as two shots given 56 days apart. TCRbeta repertoire sequencing served as the tool for gauging how specific and how broad the SARS-CoV-2-reactive T cell receptors were following Ad26.COV2.S vaccination. Trial participants were randomized into five groups of five: low-dose or high-dose Ad26.COV2.S given once or twice, or placebo on both occasions.

What the research found in general, with its limitations: Spike-specific TCR breadth was higher in Ad26.COV2.S recipients than in placebo recipients (P = 0.0014). The authors noted that the TCR breadth and depth analyses may have underestimated total T cell responses. Vaccine and placebo recipients had similar non-spike TCR breadth, a finding consistent with the vaccine containing only spike. The study was not powered for comparison of responses between vaccine doses or regimens. After vaccination, substantial breadth of spike-specific CD8+ and CD4+ T cell responses was reported.

The CDR3 sequence holds 14 residues, the cysteine and phenylalanine included. The read is trimmed to its CDR3 DNA, 42 bases read in frame from base 1. V and J are truncated by 6 bases and 3 bases respectively, leaving an intervening sequence of 11 bases. Per the germline V gene, MRHNA is the CDR1 and SNTAGT is the CDR2. This clone has at least ten counts. Its antigen target is currently unknown. Base quality data are lacking; no much larger clone is found one base away. The immunoSEQ Assay was the method used to sequence TCRbeta CDR3 regions. After extraction, genomic DNA underwent amplification by bias-controlled multiplex PCR, followed by high-throughput sequencing. On the study's bioinformatics: To quantify the absolute abundance of each unique TCRbeta CDR3 region, sequences were collapsed and filtered. Usable DNA was measured by amplifying reference genes present in all nucleated cells, and TCRbeta template counts were normalized to that usable DNA to estimate T cell fraction. Repertoire TCRs were annotated as SARS-CoV-2-specific when V gene, CDR3 amino acid sequence and J gene were exactly matched to a known reactive TCR set. The reference SARS-CoV-2 TCR set came from MIRA and was filtered for enrichment in COVID-19-positive ImmuneCODE repertoires, removing public or cross-reactive TCRs. Using the MIRA antigens, annotated TCRs were further analysed by specific ORF or by position within an ORF. Breadth was defined as the number of annotated unique rearrangements divided by the total number of unique productive rearrangements, and depth was defined as the summed frequency of the annotated unique rearrangements. Group comparisons of TCR breadth used two-sided Wilcoxon rank-sum tests. This immuneACCESS table, as held by TCRdb, lists in-frame sequences with V and J called but not all clones. Of the missing ones, under half trace to an unresolved V gene in checked studies; the others have no known cause. That table is the source of V, J and clone size, and D and trimming were worked out from the DNA. The sample yields about 680,000 clones; roughly nine tenths were counted once. The ten largest clonotypes hold about 1.5% of the sample.

The intended sense of this specimen's treatment or condition label: 15 to 20 received Ad26.COV2.S at low or high dose, single or two shots; about 5 received placebo; per-sample allocation not given. Repertoires of vaccine and placebo recipients were sequenced from samples taken on day 63 after the first injection. In Cohort 1b, some 25 adults aged 18-55 years were enrolled at a single site in Boston, USA, between 29 July and 7 August 2020. Ad26.COV2.S was a replication-incompetent adenovirus type 26 vector that expressed a prefusion-stabilized SARS-CoV-2 spike protein derived from the original Wuhan strain.

The sequence derives from a person between 18 and 65 years old who received the Ad26.COV2.S COVID-19 vaccine or a placebo. The chain joins TRBV6-4 to TRBJ2-2, with the identity of the D gene unclear. The sample was peripheral blood, taken in a trial of Ad26.COV2.S vaccine versus placebo. The sequenced DNA: TGTGCCAGCAGCCCCGCCCCAGACACCGGGGAGCTGTTTTTT. Its protein is CASSPAPDTGELFF.